This paragraph covers one T cell receptor (beta chain) sequence. This sample stems from a study of blood T cell repertoires in COVID-19. The wider study: The analysed material was cDNA or gDNA that came from T cells, B-cell-depleted T cells, or PBMCs.

CDR3 length equals 22 residues. V lost 0 bases and J lost 3, with 30 bases in between. In germline, CDR1 is PRHDT, CDR2 FYEKMQ (reference sequence). As processed by the authors: Estimation of nucleated cell counts was performed using reference gene primer amplification. Clones were sequenced by immunoSEQ multiplex PCR, and TCRdb holds only the in-frame ones, with some missing. V and J calls and clone size are those listed in that table; D and trimming were worked out from the DNA. Counted here are more than 250,000 clones, roughly 87% occurring once; the ten biggest clones make up under 6%. This TCR was sampled from a woman younger than 45 who had recovered from COVID-19. J is TRBJ1-5 and V is TRBV13; maybe TRBD1 (5 bases). The sample consisted of PBMCs or T cells enriched from blood (not recorded which). CDR3 bases: TGTGCCAGCAGCTTAGGGCGTGGGGCACGAACCGGAACGGCGAACGCCAATCAGCCCCAGCATTTT. Translating gives CASSLGRGARTGTANANQPQHF.